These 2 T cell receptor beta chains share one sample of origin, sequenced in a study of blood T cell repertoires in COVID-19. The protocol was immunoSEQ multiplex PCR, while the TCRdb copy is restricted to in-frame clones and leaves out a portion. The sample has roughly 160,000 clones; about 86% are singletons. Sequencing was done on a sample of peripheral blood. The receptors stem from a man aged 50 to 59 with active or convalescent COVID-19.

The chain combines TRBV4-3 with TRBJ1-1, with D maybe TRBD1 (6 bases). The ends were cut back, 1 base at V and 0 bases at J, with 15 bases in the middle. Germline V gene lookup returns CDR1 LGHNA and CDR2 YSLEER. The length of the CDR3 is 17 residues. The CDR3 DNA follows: TGCGCCAGCAGCCAAGCACAGGGTGGGCCGATGAACACTGAAGCTTTCTTT. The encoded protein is CASSQAQGGPMNTEAFF.

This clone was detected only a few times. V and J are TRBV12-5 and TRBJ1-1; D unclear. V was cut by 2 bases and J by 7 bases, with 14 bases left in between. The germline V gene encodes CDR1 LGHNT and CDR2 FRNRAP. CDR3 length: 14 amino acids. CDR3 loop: CASGLTSRESEAFF. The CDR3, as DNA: TGTGCTAGTGGTTTGACTTCCCGGGAGAGTGAAGCTTTCTTT.